This T cell receptor beta chain was recorded in a study of cytomegalovirus exposure and HLA in healthy donors. Whole-study context: Assignment to the Caucasian-associated ancestry cluster applied to approximately 80% of the approximately 360 genotyped donors. Study results and limitations: An analysis done earlier found most TCR beta V segments productive about 87% or about 30% of the time.

V was pared by 5 bases and J by 6 bases, with 14 bases between. The germline V gene encodes CDR1 MNHEY and CDR2 SMNVEV (reference sequence). CDR3 length equals 13 residues. The PCR had 60 Vbeta and 13 Jbeta primers. The protocol was immunoSEQ multiplex PCR, while the TCRdb copy is restricted to in-frame clones and leaves out a portion. Here the sample spans over 200,000 clones, approximately 70% being singletons. This clone is a singleton in its sample. Its antigen is currently unknown. What was sequenced was PBMCs. The V and J genes are TRBV27 and TRBJ2-7; D remains ambiguous. The receptor comes from a woman in her thirties in good health and CMV-seronegative. The CDR3, as DNA: TGTGCCAGCAGTCCCCCCCCTCCTTCCGAGCAGTACTTC. Encoded protein: CASSPPPPSEQYF.